This entry lists 32 T cell receptor beta chains sequenced from one sample in a study of cytomegalovirus exposure and HLA in healthy donors. PCR employed 60 Vbeta and 13 Jbeta primers. The assay was immunoSEQ multiplex PCR, and TCRdb's table has in-frame clones only and misses some. Of roughly 150,000 clones in the sample, roughly 70% are singletons; the top ten hold over 6.5%. Sequenced sample: PBMCs. All receptors come from a young man in good health and CMV-seronegative.

The CDR3 bases are TGTGCCAGCAGCTCAGTCGGGGGCGAGCAGTACTTC. It translates to CASSSVGGEQYF. The V gene is TRBV28, the J gene TRBJ2-7; the D gene is possibly TRBD2 (6 bases). Between the trimmed V and J ends, which lost 6 bases and 6 bases, there was a span of 12 bases. In germline, CDR1 is MDHEN, CDR2 SYDVKM. The CDR3 is 12 amino acids.

The chain combines TRBV6-1 with TRBJ1-2; no reliable D call. This CDR3 is built from 18 residues. Trimming pared 1 base from V and 7 bases from J, leaving 25 bases between. Germline loops: CDR1 MNHNS, CDR2 SASEGT. The CDR3 spells CASSEEGLDWAISGGYTF. The CDR3 DNA reads TGTGCCAGCAGTGAAGAAGGCCTGGACTGGGCCATAAGCGGTGGCTACACCTTC.

This rearrangement joins TRBV4-1 to TRBJ2-7; 7 bases match TRBD1. CDR1 is MGHRA and CDR2 is YSYEKL in the germline V gene. V shed 0 bases and J 0 bases; nucleotides not matched to a gene: 2. This CDR3 has 15 residues. DNA of the CDR3: TGCGCCAGCAGCCAAGATCCAGGGGGCTCCTACGAGCAGTACTTC. This sequence encodes CASSQDPGGSYEQYF.

V gene TRBV19 combines with J gene TRBJ2-7, with D tentatively TRBD2 (7 bases). The V gene's germline CDR1 is LNHDA and CDR2 SQIVND (reference sequence). V was shortened by 10 bases and J by 1 base, with 26 bases between the two germline ends. The length of the CDR3 is 17 residues. CDR3 sequence: CATGSKAGQAHSYEQYF. DNA of the CDR3: TGTGCCACGGGGAGCAAAGCGGGACAAGCCCATTCCTACGAGCAGTACTTC.

The V and J genes are TRBV27 and TRBJ1-5; 10 bases map to TRBD1. Germline loops: CDR1 MNHEY, CDR2 SMNVEV (reference sequence). The junction had 3 bases not matched to a gene; V was cut back by 2 bases and J by 5 bases. The CDR3 is 15 residues long. DNA for the CDR3: TGTGCCAGCAGTTTACTCGGGACAGGGGATCAGCCCCAGCATTTT. Protein product: CASSLLGTGDQPQHF.

The CDR3 DNA reads TGCGCCAGCAGCTTGGGGGCAGGCTACTCCTACGAGCAGTACTTC. Its translation: CASSLGAGYSYEQYF. This chain uses TRBV5-1 with TRBJ2-7; D gene ambiguous. V was pared by 0 bases and J by 0 bases, with 10 bases between. The CDR3 sequence is 15 residues long. Germline V gives CDR1 SGHRS, CDR2 YFSETQ.

The chain links TRBV11-2 to TRBJ2-7; D possibly corresponds to TRBD2 (5 bases). Trimming cost V 5 bases and J 0 bases, with 20 bases left between them. The CDR3 runs to 17 residues. Germline assignment: CDR1 SGHAT and CDR2 FQNNGV. The CDR3: CASSRYGGGLSSYEQYF. The CDR3 region has the DNA TGTGCCAGCAGCCGATATGGAGGCGGCCTGAGCTCCTACGAGCAGTACTTC.

CDR3 coding DNA: TGTGCCAGCAGCCCCTTTGTAGCGGGAGGGGAGCGCACAGATACGCAGTATTTT. Protein: CASSPFVAGGERTDTQYF. This rearrangement joins TRBV2 to TRBJ2-3; 11 positions match TRBD2. V was pared by 6 bases and J by 1 base, with 12 bases of the junction left unmatched. Germline CDR1 is SNHLY and CDR2 is FYNNEI. The CDR3 has 18 residues. The full variable domain, completed using reference TRBV2 and TRBJ2-3, is EPEVTQTPSHQVTQMGQEVILRCVPISNHLYFYWYRQILGQKVEFLVSFYNNEISEKSEIFDDQFSVERPDGSNFTLKIRSTKLEDSAMYFCASSPFVAGGERTDTQYFGPGTRLTVL.

This chain connects TRBV14 to TRBJ1-6, with D unclear. The CDR3 has 15 residues. The germline CDR1 and CDR2 sequences are SGHDN and FVKESK. V was pared by 2 bases and J by 9 bases, with 14 bases between. CDR3 nucleotide sequence: TGTGCCAGCAGCCAACTCATCCCCCGGGGTTCACCCCTCCACTTT. This sequence encodes CASSQLIPRGSPLHF.

The chain has TRBV10-1 and TRBJ2-7; 7 positions agree with TRBD2. J lost 0 bases, V lost 2 bases, and 1 base had no gene match. The CDR3 sequence is 14 residues long. Germline CDR1 reads WNHNN; CDR2 reads SYGVQD (reference sequence). CDR3 in DNA: TGCGCCAGCAGTGAGGGCGGGGGCTCCTACGAGCAGTACTTC. This sequence encodes CASSEGGGSYEQYF.

This clone was seen more than once but under ten times. This chain links TRBV6-1 with TRBJ2-1; TRBD1 matches at 9 bases. The CDR3 loop spans 15 amino acids. Per germline, CDR1 MNHNS and CDR2 SASEGT. The J segment lost 5 bases and the V segment lost 6 bases, leaving 8 bases of the junction unmatched. In DNA, the CDR3 is TGTGCCAGCAGCCGGGGACAGGGCATAAACAATGAGCAGTTCTTC. Its protein is CASSRGQGINNEQFF.

V and J are TRBV28 and TRBJ2-5; D may be TRBD2 (6 bases). Germline CDR1 reads MDHEN; CDR2 reads SYDVKM. The V gene lost 1 base and the J gene lost 5 bases, with 20 bases spanning the gap. The length of the CDR3 is 17 residues. The CDR3 loop is CASSLFPTRFSGETQYF. CDR3 nucleotide sequence: TGTGCCAGCAGTTTATTCCCGACTAGGTTCAGCGGGGAGACCCAGTACTTC.

The chain recombines TRBV28 with TRBJ2-3; D gene ambiguous. V was cut by 6 bases and J by 6 bases, with 10 bases left in between. The CDR3 loop spans 12 amino acids. Germline assignment: CDR1 MDHEN and CDR2 SYDVKM. The CDR3 reads CASSLGRDTQYF. The DNA of the CDR3 is TGTGCCAGCAGCCTGGGCCGGGATACGCAGTATTTT.

The chain combines TRBV6-5 with TRBJ1-5, with D possibly being TRBD1 (5 bases). Germline values: CDR1 MNHEY, CDR2 SVGAGI. There are 14 residues in the CDR3. With 5 bases removed from V and 6 bases from J, the gap between germline ends came to 14 bases. The CDR3 DNA is TGTGCCAGCAGTGCAGGACGGGGGAGTCAGCCCCAGCATTTT. It codes for CASSAGRGSQPQHF.

The chain employs TRBV13 and TRBJ2-7; possibly TRBD1 for D (6 bases). The CDR3 has 14 residues. The germline gives CDR1 PRHDT, CDR2 FYEKMQ (reference sequence). V gave up 3 bases and J gave up 2 bases, with 11 bases separating them. The CDR3 region is CASSLGDIPYEQYF. The CDR3 DNA is TGTGCCAGCAGCTTGGGGGACATTCCCTACGAGCAGTACTTC.

The chain is built from TRBV6-5 and TRBJ2-5, with TRBD2 as a possible D gene (5 bases). The J call may not be correct, given that the DNA end is closer to TRBJ2-7. Germline V gene data show CDR1 as MNHEY and CDR2 as SVGAGI. The CDR3 loop spans 12 amino acids. The CDR3 reads CASSSLGLEQYF. The DNA of the CDR3 is TGTGCCAGCAGTTCCCTTGGACTCGAGCAGTACTTC.

V gene TRBV9 combines with J gene TRBJ1-2; 7 bases map to TRBD1. Germline V gene sequence: CDR1 SGDLS, CDR2 YYNGEE. The CDR3 has 13 amino acids. The junction had 2 bases not matched to a gene; V was cut back by 4 bases and J by 2 bases. For the CDR3, the DNA is TGTGCCAGCAGCCCGGGACAGAACTATGGCTACACCTTC. Amino acid sequence: CASSPGQNYGYTF.

V and J are TRBV5-1 and TRBJ2-7, with D uncertain. This CDR3 region has 12 residues. Trimming left V 4 bases short and J 2 bases short, with 7 bases between. CDR1 is SGHRS, CDR2 YFSETQ, per germline. This CDR3 is CASSQNTYEQYF. CDR3 bases: TGCGCCAGCAGCCAGAATACCTACGAGCAGTACTTC. Based on the CDR3 plus reference TRBV5-1 and TRBJ2-7, the full variable domain is KAGVTQTPRYLIKTRGQQVTLSCSPISGHRSVSWYQQTPGQGLQFLFEYFSETQRNKGNFPGRFSGRQFSNSRSEMNVSTLELGDSALYLCASSQNTYEQYFGPGTRLTVT.

This clone was observed a handful of times. The chain couples TRBV18 to TRBJ1-1; TRBD1 might be the D (6 bases). Germline V CDR1 and CDR2: KGHSH, LQKENI. The CDR3 runs 16 residues. The ends were cut back, 3 bases at V and 3 bases at J, with 17 bases in the middle. In nucleotides, the CDR3 is TGTGCCAGCTCACCCAAAGGGGCAGGGGCGTACACTGAAGCTTTCTTT. Amino acids: CASSPKGAGAYTEAFF.

This rearrangement joins TRBV28 to TRBJ2-2; D is uncertain. V dropped 5 bases and J dropped 8 bases, with 21 bases sitting between them. This CDR3 is built from 16 residues. Germline lookup yields CDR1 MDHEN and CDR2 SYDVKM. DNA of the CDR3: TGTGCCAGCAGTCCAGCTAAAGACTTGAATTCAGGGGAGCTGTTTTTT. Its protein is CASSPAKDLNSGELFF.

CDR3 residues: CAISGGGDTQYF. CDR3 nucleotide sequence: TGTGCCATCAGTGGAGGGGGCGATACGCAGTATTTT. The chain has TRBV10-3 and TRBJ2-3, with 7 bases matching TRBD1. The V gene's germline CDR1 is ENHRY and CDR2 SYGVKD. The CDR3 totals 12 residues. V shed 4 bases, J shed 6 bases, and the junction held 1 base outside the gene matches.

On this clone itself: A junction boundary mismatches the germline segment, possibly from a read error. V gene TRBV2 combines with J gene TRBJ2-6; TRBD2 aligns across 8 bases. This CDR3 has 16 amino acids. Per the germline V gene, CDR1 is SNHLY and CDR2 is FYNNEI. The CDR3 DNA sequence: TGTGCCAGCAGTGATACGCCGCCGGGGGGGGCCAACGGCCTGACTTTC. Translating gives CASSDTPPGGANGLTF.

The chain links TRBV9 to TRBJ1-2; 8 nucleotides agree with TRBD1. J lost 3 bases, V lost 3 bases, and 4 bases had no gene match. The CDR3 consists of 14 residues. CDR1 and CDR2 from the germline V gene are SGDLS and YYNGEE. The CDR3 coding sequence is TGTGCCAGCAGCGCGGCACAGGGGGACTATGGCTACACCTTC. This translates into CASSAAQGDYGYTF.

This chain connects TRBV10-3 to TRBJ1-5, with D unresolved. The CDR3 spans 12 residues. Looked up from germline, CDR1 is ENHRY and CDR2 is SYGVKD. CDR3 amino acids: CASAASNQPQHF. The CDR3 DNA is TGTGCGTCCGCGGCGAGCAATCAGCCCCAGCATTTT.

The DNA of the CDR3 is TGTGCCTGGAGTGTAGAATGGCTAGCGGAGACAGGGCAGTACTTC. Amino acids: CAWSVEWLAETGQYF. The V gene is TRBV30, the J gene TRBJ2-7; tentatively, D is TRBD2 (7 bases). This CDR3 contains 15 residues. The V end was cut by 0 bases, the J end by 9 bases, with 21 bases between. Germline V gene lookup returns CDR1 GTSNPN and CDR2 SVGIG (reference sequence).

The chain is built from TRBV27 and TRBJ1-5, with a weak D call TRBD1 (6 bases). Germline-derived CDR1 and CDR2 are MNHEY and SMNVEV (reference sequence). Trimming stripped 6 bases from V and 2 bases from J, with 14 bases between. This CDR3 has 15 residues. The chain's CDR3 is CASSAGVGGNQPQHF. For the CDR3, the DNA is TGTGCCAGCAGCGCAGGGGTGGGTGGCAATCAGCCCCAGCATTTT.

This CDR3 reads CASSLSGSNQPQHF. The CDR3 nucleotides are TGTGCCAGCAGTTTATCGGGTAGCAATCAGCCCCAGCATTTT. The rearrangement links TRBV28 to TRBJ1-5; D remains ambiguous. Trimming took off 1 base at V and 0 bases at J, with 4 bases between the two ends. Germline CDR1 is MDHEN and CDR2 is SYDVKM. This CDR3 contains 14 residues.

The chain combines TRBV30 with TRBJ2-5; 9 bases fit TRBD2. This CDR3 spans 16 amino acids. Trimming took 0 bases from V and 4 from J; bases not matched to a gene: 9. Germline CDR1 reads GTSNPN; CDR2 reads SVGIG (reference sequence). CDR3 sequence reads: CAWSVQSGGSRETQYF. The CDR3 nucleotides are TGTGCCTGGAGTGTCCAGAGCGGGGGGTCCCGAGAGACCCAGTACTTC. The whole variable domain, filled in from reference TRBV30 and TRBJ2-5, reads SQTIHQWPATLVQPVGSPLSLECTVEGTSNPNLYWYRQAAGRGLQLLFYSVGIGQISSEVPQNLSASRPQDRQFILSSKKLLLSDSGFYLCAWSVQSGGSRETQYFGPGTRLLVL.

J is TRBJ2-1 and V is TRBV28; TRBD1 matches 11 bases. Looked up from germline, CDR1 is MDHEN and CDR2 is SYDVKM. CDR3 length: 17 amino acids. J gave up 5 bases and V 4 bases, and 10 bases lay outside the gene matches. CDR3 loop: CASSWWTGGLLDNEQFF. The CDR3, as DNA: TGTGCCAGCAGTTGGTGGACAGGGGGCCTCCTGGACAATGAGCAGTTCTTC.

This clone has more than one count but fewer than ten. The V and J genes are TRBV30 and TRBJ2-1; D call uncertain. Trimming removed 3 bases at V and 9 bases at J, with 9 bases between. This CDR3 is built from 11 residues. The germline V gene has CDR1 GTSNPN and CDR2 SVGIG (reference sequence). The CDR3 DNA reads TGTGCCTGGAGGGTTTACGGTGAGCAGTTCTTC. Translation gives CAWRVYGEQFF. Full variable domain (rest looked up from reference TRBV30 and TRBJ2-1): SQTIHQWPATLVQPVGSPLSLECTVEGTSNPNLYWYRQAAGRGLQLLFYSVGIGQISSEVPQNLSASRPQDRQFILSSKKLLLSDSGFYLCAWRVYGEQFFGPGTRLTVL.

Of note for this clone: Other DNA sequences in the same sample also yield this CDR3. The CDR3 region has the DNA TGTGCCAGCAGTACGGGACAGGGTTCCTACGAGCAGTACTTC. This sequence encodes CASSTGQGSYEQYF. The V call is TRBV9, the J call TRBJ2-7, with 9 bases matching TRBD1. CDR1 is SGDLS, CDR2 YYNGEE, per germline. Germline trimming cut 5 bases from V and 1 base from J; bases unmatched to any gene: 4. This CDR3 has 14 residues.

The rearrangement uses TRBV28 and TRBJ1-2, with 9 bases matching TRBD1. Per germline, CDR1 MDHEN and CDR2 SYDVKM. The junction had 9 bases not matched to a gene; V was cut back by 5 bases and J by 5 bases. The CDR3 has 15 residues. In DNA form, the CDR3 reads TGTGCCAGCAGTGTCACACCGGGACAGGGATATGGCTACACCTTC. It codes for CASSVTPGQGYGYTF.